The present T cell receptor beta chain was sequenced within a study of shared clonotypes between healthy human individuals. The repertoire was sequenced with immunoSEQ multiplex PCR; TCRdb's copy has only in-frame clones and lacks some. Of 2 million to 2.5 million clones listed, just under 95% are singletons. V lost 5 bases to trimming and J lost 2 bases, with 9 bases between them. Germline CDR1 WSHSY, CDR2 SAAADI. The CDR3 extends over 14 amino acids. It was CD45RO-negative cells, positively selected for CCR7, that made up naive CD8 cells, with terminally differentiated effector memory CD45RA+ cells excluded.

The sample was naive CD8+ T cells sorted from blood. The V and J genes are TRBV10-2 and TRBJ1-4, with no clear D. The clonotype was recovered from a young man in good health. CDR3 coding DNA: TGCGCCAGCAGTCGAAGGACGACTAATGAAAAACTGTTTTTT. It yields the protein CASSRRTTNEKLFF.